This T cell receptor beta chain originates from a study of spatial heterogeneity in lung cancer. Study-wide background: There was a strong correlation between the counts of TCR transcripts measured in tumor regions and a T cell transcriptional module score that was calculated from matched bulk RNA-seq.

Germline V gene data show CDR1 as SGHTA and CDR2 as FQGNSA. The ends were cut back, 7 bases at V and 1 base at J, with 7 bases in the middle. The length of the CDR3 is 12 residues. Specified time point: sample taken at primary tumor resection. Whole RNA was taken from tumor, nontumor lung or frozen PBMC; it was then sequenced unsorted. This clonotype was recorded many times. The antigen remains undetermined. Each CDR3 protein is one row after TCRdb ran MiXCR on the 5' RACE reads. The profile shows some 20,000 distinct CDR3 sequences, around 7% of them singletons. Study findings and constraints: Expanded alpha and beta TCR counts within tumors tracked tumor mutation counts.

The chain combines TRBV7-2 with TRBJ1-1; no reliable D call. The starting material was lung tumor tissue, obtained at surgery. The TCR comes from a female donor with early-stage non-small cell lung cancer. The CDR3: CASMLANTEAFF. CDR3 nucleotides: TGTGCCAGCATGTTGGCGAACACTGAAGCTTTCTTT.